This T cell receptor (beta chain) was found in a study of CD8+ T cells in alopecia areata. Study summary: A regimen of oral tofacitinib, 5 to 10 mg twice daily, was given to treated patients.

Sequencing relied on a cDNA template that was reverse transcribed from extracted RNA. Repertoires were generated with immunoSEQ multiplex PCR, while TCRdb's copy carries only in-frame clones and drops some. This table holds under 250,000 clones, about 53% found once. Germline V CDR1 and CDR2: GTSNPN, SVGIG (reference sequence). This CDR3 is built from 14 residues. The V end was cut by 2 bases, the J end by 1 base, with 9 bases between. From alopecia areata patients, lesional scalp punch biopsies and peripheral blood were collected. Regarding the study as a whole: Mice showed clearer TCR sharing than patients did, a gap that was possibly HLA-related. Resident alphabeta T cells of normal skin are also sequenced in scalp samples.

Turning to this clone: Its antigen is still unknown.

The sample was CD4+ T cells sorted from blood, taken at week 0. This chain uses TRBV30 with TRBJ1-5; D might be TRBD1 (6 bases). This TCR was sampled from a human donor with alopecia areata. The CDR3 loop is CAWSQGLSNQPQHF. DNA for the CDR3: TGTGCCTGGAGTCAGGGGTTGAGCAATCAGCCCCAGCATTTT.